The clone carrying this T cell receptor (beta chain) was detected a few times. Its antigen is currently unknown. The record originates from a study of beta chain features in type 1 diabetes. Overall study results and limits: In every one of the four CD4+ subsets, TCRB CDR3s were moderately but significantly shorter in Type 1 diabetes patients.

The length of the CDR3 is 14 residues. In germline, CDR1 is MDHEN, CDR2 SYDVKM. V dropped 4 bases and J dropped 5 bases, with 14 bases sitting between them. All of the isolated RNA was reverse transcribed, so expressed TCRB transcripts were sequenced. Clones were sequenced by immunoSEQ multiplex PCR, and TCRdb holds only the in-frame ones, with some missing. The data show about 700,000 clones, around an eighth seen once. This receptor was identified in a man between 18 and 29 years old with type 1 diabetes. V and J are TRBV28 and TRBJ2-5, with D perhaps TRBD1 (8 bases). The sequencing input was naive CD4+ T cells from blood. In DNA form, the CDR3 reads TGTGCCAGCAGTTACGGACAGGGAGGGGAGACCCAGTACTTC. Residues: CASSYGQGGETQYF.